The clone carrying this TCR beta chain was detected only a few times. Its specificity is unknown. These data originate in a study of CD8+CD57+ T cells in acquired aplastic anemia. Study information: On average, sorted CD4+ and CD8+ cells gave approximately 3.5 ug of DNA.

Genomic DNA acted as the template from which TCR beta VDJ combination and CDR3 sequence profiling were carried out. TCRdb reprocessed the reads with MiXCR, giving one entry per CDR3 protein. Here the sample spans hundreds of thousands of distinct CDR3 sequences, around 32% being singletons. Whoever was chosen for sequencing had shown CD8+CD57+ cell expansion by flow cytometry. Study-level findings and limits: Overlapping CD8+ CDR3 repertoires of patients and controls contained around 30 shared sequences.

The CDR3 length is 15 residues. The germline V gene has CDR1 MGHRA and CDR2 YSYEKL. J was trimmed by 4 bases and V by 1 base; bases with no gene match: 3. The chain is built from TRBV4-1 and TRBJ2-2; 7 nucleotides agree with TRBD2. The receptor's source is a human donor with aplastic anemia. The material sequenced was sorted CD4+, CD8+, or CD8+CD57+ T cells (not recorded which) from PBMCs. CDR3 protein: CASSQGTSVTGELFF. CDR3 coding DNA: TGCGCCAGCAGCCAAGGGACTAGTGTCACCGGGGAGCTGTTTTTT.